This T cell receptor beta chain was documented in a study of T cell responses to AZD1222 COVID-19 vaccine (dated by TCRdb to the early 2020s). Regarding the study in general: AZD1222 recipients given second doses at about 4 weeks or at about 12 weeks were pooled, since spike-specific TCR depth and breadth were not found to differ between the two schedules. A total of about 230 trial participants underwent TCR sequencing, of whom about 200 received two doses of AZD1222 and some 26 received two doses of the MenACWY control vaccine. Trial participants were enrolled into age subgroups of 18-55, 56-69 and 70-plus years, which contained 148, 28 and 57 TCR-sequenced participants, respectively.

The CDR3 regions of human TCRbeta chains were subjected to immunosequencing. In the original analysis: TCRs in the repertoires were compared against a reference library of SARS-CoV-2-specific TCRs that had been generated with the MIRA antigen-specificity platform. Breadth meant the fraction of unique TCRs that were SARS-CoV-2-associated, whereas depth meant the fraction of total T cells that were SARS-CoV-2-associated. Using the MIRA data, every spike-specific TCR was mapped to the spike region that the TCR reacted to and assigned to either a CD4 or a CD8 class. Log10-transformed breadth and depth values were compared by one-way ANOVA with Sidak's multiple comparisons tests. The table comes from immuneACCESS by way of TCRdb, which keeps in-frame sequences with V and J called. Part of the clones is missing from these tables; in studies checked, under half for an unresolved V gene and the rest for unknown reasons. The V and J calls and clone size were taken over from that table, and D and trimming were inferred from the DNA. Recorded for this sample are 95,000 to 150,000 clones; around 90% of them occurred a single time. The ten biggest clones cover 4.4% of the sample.

The study at large found these results: In the small 56-69-year group, the increase in depth fell short of significance, most likely because of low power. Because no day 14 peak-response samples were available, repertoires were characterized only after the peak T cell response. Participants were mostly white British, with more females than males. The authors suggested clonal diversity may have been underestimated. The whole spike protein was spanned by vaccine-associated CD4 TCRs, and dominant responses were seen in regions 160-218 and 743-854. Conclusions about previously exposed vaccinees are limited, since just 6 or 7 AZD1222 recipients were seropositive for SARS-CoV-2 at baseline. After two AZD1222 doses, spike-specific TCR breadth and depth were significantly higher than at day 0 and than in MenACWY recipients. Epitopes outside the regions mutated in the B.1.351 and B.1.1.7 variants were reportedly recognized by nearly half of the unique spike-specific TCRs.

Taken with the paper, the label for time point translates to: baseline before first vaccination. Vaccinee samples came from UK trials COV001 and COV002, including a single-blind randomized controlled phase 2/3 trial of AZD1222 (ChAdOx1 nCoV-19) in healthy adults. For TCRbeta chain sequencing, PBMC samples were collected from trial participants at day 0 and at day 28 after the second dose. Of note for this clone: The antigen it binds to is not known. No base-level quality is on record; no much larger clone is a single base apart.

V trim: 1 base; J trim: 8 bases; unmatched bases: 4. The CDR3, from cysteine to phenylalanine, totals 14 residues. Only CDR3 DNA remains: 42 bases, in frame from the first base. Taken from the germline V gene, the CDR1 and CDR2 loops are MGHRA and YSYEKL. The sample was peripheral blood, taken on day 0 of AZD1222 vaccination. Here the chain combines TRBV4-1 and TRBJ1-2; 10 junctional bases match TRBD1. The clonotype comes from an adult in good health. CDR3 sequence: CASSQGQGARGYTF. In nucleotides, the sequence is TGCGCCAGCAGCCAAGGACAGGGGGCCAGGGGCTACACCTTC.